The clone carrying this TCR beta chain was observed at least ten times. The CDR3 contains 14 residues. V lost 6 bases and J 3 bases, leaving 12 bases between the germline ends. CDR1 and CDR2 (germline): MDHEN, SYDVKM. The TCRbeta library incorporated unique molecular identifiers. A single record per CDR3 protein comes from TCRdb applying MiXCR to the PCR reads. This repertoire shows 440,000 or so distinct CDR3 sequences, approximately 11% found once; its top ten account for roughly 6%. The data stem from a study of T-cell reconstitution after alpha-beta-depleted transplantation in children. Sequenced material: PBMCs from the stem cell graft donor, taken from the stem cell graft. The chain combines TRBV28 with TRBJ2-4; D perhaps matches TRBD2 (5 bases). The sequence was obtained from a human donor who donated a stem cell graft to a child with acute myeloid leukemia. The DNA of the CDR3 is TGTGCCAGCAGACAGACCGGGAACAAAAACATTCAGTACTTC. This sequence encodes CASRQTGNKNIQYF.